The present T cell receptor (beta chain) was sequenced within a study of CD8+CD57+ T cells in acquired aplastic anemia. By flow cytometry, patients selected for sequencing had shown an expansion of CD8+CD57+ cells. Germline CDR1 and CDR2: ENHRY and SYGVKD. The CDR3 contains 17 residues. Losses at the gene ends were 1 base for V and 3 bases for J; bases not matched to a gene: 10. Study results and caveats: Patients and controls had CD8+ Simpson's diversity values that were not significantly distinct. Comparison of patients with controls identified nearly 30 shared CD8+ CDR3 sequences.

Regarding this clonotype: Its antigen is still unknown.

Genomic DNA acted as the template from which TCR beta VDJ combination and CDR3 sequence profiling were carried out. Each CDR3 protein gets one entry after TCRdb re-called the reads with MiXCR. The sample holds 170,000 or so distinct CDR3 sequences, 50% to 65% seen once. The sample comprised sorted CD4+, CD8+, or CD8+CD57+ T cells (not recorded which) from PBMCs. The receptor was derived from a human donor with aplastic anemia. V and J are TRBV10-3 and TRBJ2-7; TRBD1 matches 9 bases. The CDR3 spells CAISEFAPGQGYYEQYF. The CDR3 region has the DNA TGTGCCATCAGTGAGTTCGCGCCGGGACAGGGTTACTACGAGCAGTACTTC.